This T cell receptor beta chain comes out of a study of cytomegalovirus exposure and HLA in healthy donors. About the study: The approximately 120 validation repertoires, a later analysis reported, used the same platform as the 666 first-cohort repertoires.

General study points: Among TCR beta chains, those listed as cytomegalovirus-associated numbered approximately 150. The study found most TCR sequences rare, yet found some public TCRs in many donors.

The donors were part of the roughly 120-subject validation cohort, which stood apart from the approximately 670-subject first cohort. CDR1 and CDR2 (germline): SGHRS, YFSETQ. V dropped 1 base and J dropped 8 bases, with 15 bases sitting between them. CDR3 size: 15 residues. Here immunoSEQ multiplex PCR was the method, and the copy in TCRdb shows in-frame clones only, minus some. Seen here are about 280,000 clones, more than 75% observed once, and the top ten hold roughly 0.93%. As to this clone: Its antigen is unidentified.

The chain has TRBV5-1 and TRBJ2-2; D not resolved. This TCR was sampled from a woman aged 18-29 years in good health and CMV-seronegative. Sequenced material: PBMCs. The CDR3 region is CASSLSFERSGELFF. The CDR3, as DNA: TGCGCCAGCAGCTTGAGCTTCGAAAGGAGTGGGGAGCTGTTTTTT.